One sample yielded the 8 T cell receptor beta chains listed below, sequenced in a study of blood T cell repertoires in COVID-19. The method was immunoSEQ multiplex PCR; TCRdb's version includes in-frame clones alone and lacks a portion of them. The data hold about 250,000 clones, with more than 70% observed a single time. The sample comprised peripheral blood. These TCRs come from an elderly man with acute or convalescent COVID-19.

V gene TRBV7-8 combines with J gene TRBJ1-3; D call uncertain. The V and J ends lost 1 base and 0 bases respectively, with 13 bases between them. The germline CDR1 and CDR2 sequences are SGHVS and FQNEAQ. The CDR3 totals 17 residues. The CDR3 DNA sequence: TGTGCCAGCAGCTTAGTTCCAGGATACTTCTCTGGAAACACCATATATTTT. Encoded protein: CASSLVPGYFSGNTIYF.

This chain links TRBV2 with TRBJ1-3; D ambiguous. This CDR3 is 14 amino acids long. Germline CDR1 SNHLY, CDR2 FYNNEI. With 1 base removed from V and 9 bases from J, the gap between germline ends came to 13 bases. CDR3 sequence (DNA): TGTGCCAGCAGTGAAGGGGCCCTTCGTCGCACCATATATTTT. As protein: CASSEGALRRTIYF.

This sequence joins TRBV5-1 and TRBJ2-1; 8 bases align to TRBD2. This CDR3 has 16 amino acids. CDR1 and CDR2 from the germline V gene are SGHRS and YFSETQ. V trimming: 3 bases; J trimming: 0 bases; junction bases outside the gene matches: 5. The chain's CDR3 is CASSSLAGNSYNEQFF. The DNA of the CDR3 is TGCGCCAGCAGCTCCCTAGCGGGTAACTCCTACAATGAGCAGTTCTTC.

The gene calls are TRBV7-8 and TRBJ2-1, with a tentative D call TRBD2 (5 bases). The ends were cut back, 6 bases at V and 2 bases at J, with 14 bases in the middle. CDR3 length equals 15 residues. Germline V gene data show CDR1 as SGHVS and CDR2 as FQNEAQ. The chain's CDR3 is CASRFGSRPYNEQFF. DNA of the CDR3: TGTGCCAGCAGGTTTGGGAGTAGGCCCTACAATGAGCAGTTCTTC.

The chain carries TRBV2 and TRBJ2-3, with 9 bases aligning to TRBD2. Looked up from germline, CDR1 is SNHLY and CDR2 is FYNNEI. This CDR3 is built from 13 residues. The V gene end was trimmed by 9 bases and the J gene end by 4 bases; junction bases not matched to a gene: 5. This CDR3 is CASLAGSADTQYF. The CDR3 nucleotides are TGTGCCAGTCTAGCGGGAAGCGCAGATACGCAGTATTTT. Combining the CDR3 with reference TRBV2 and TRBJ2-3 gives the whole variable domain EPEVTQTPSHQVTQMGQEVILRCVPISNHLYFYWYRQILGQKVEFLVSFYNNEISEKSEIFDDQFSVERPDGSNFTLKIRSTKLEDSAMYFCASLAGSADTQYFGPGTRLTVL.

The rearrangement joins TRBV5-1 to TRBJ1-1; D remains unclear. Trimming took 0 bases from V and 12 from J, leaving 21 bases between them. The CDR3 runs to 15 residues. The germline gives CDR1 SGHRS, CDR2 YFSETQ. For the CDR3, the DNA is TGCGCCAGCAGCTTGGCCCCCGATCCGGGAGGCTTGACTTTCTTT. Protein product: CASSLAPDPGGLTFF.

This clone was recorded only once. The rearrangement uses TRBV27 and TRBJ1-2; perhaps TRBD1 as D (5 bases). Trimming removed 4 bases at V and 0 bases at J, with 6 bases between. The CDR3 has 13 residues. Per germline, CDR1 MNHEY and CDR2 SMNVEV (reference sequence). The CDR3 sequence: CASSSTANYGYTF. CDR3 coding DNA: TGTGCCAGCAGTTCGACAGCTAACTATGGCTACACCTTC.

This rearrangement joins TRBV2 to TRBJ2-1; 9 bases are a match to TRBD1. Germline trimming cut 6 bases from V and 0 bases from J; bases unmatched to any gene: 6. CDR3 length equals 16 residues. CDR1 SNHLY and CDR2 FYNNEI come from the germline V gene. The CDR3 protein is CASSPGQGGSYNEQFF. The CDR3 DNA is TGTGCCAGCAGCCCGGGACAGGGTGGCTCCTACAATGAGCAGTTCTTC.